This is a list of T cell receptor beta chains from one sample in a study of cytomegalovirus exposure and HLA in healthy donors. Libraries were prepared by immunoSEQ multiplex PCR; TCRdb keeps only in-frame clonotypes and omits some of them. The sample has some 200,000 clones; around 80% are singletons. Sequencing was done on a sample of PBMCs. The receptors derive from an older woman in good health and CMV-seropositive. Each CDR3 is given with its conserved first and last residue. Each record gives: V gene, clone size, J gene, D gene, CDR3 protein, CDR3 DNA. The D gene is left open where the match is weak. Expanded clones are given a class, and other clones once, few, many or no size at all.

V: TRBV5-1
size: .
J: TRBJ1-3
D: TRBD1
CDR3: CASSSRPTGPGNTIYF
DNA: TGCGCCAGCAGCTCCCGGCCGACAGGGCCTGGAAACACCATATATTTT

V: TRBV30
size: .
J: TRBJ2-1
D: .
CDR3: CAWSVQLRNSEQFF
DNA: TGTGCCTGGAGTGTGCAGTTAAGAAACAGTGAGCAGTTCTTC

V: TRBV7-9
size: .
J: TRBJ1-5
D: .
CDR3: CASSLGQSNQPQHF
DNA: TGTGCCAGCAGTTTAGGACAGAGCAATCAGCCCCAGCATTTT

V: TRBV19
size: .
J: TRBJ1-6
D: TRBD1
CDR3: CASREQGAGSPLHF
DNA: TGTGCCAGTAGGGAACAGGGGGCTGGGTCACCCCTCCACTTT

V: TRBV19
size: .
J: TRBJ1-3
D: TRBD1
CDR3: CASSIERGQGGNTIYF
DNA: TGTGCCAGTAGTATTGAGAGGGGGCAAGGAGGAAACACCATATATTTT

V: TRBV5-1
size: .
J: TRBJ2-7
D: .
CDR3: CASSSDPGQAYEQYF
DNA: TGCGCCAGCAGCTCGGACCCAGGGCAGGCCTACGAGCAGTACTTC

V: TRBV5-1
size: .
J: TRBJ1-2
D: .
CDR3: CASSPTTSNYGYTF
DNA: TGCGCCAGCAGCCCGACAACTTCTAACTATGGCTACACCTTC

V: TRBV9
size: .
J: TRBJ2-3
D: TRBD2
CDR3: CASSPSGRAPNTQYF
DNA: TGTGCCAGCAGCCCCAGCGGGAGGGCCCCAAATACGCAGTATTTT

V: TRBV14
size: many
J: TRBJ1-6
D: TRBD1
CDR3: CASSQGGTGYSPLHF
DNA: TGTGCCAGCAGCCAAGGAGGGACAGGGTACTCACCCCTCCACTTT

V: TRBV7-2
size: .
J: TRBJ1-5
D: TRBD1
CDR3: CASSLRTGGSDNQPQHF
DNA: TGTGCCAGCAGCCTACGAACAGGGGGCAGTGACAATCAGCCCCAGCATTTT

V: TRBV19
size: .
J: TRBJ1-2
D: .
CDR3: CATTPVTGVAGYGYTF
DNA: TGTGCCACCACCCCGGTGACAGGAGTCGCGGGCTATGGCTACACCTTC

V: TRBV5-8
size: .
J: TRBJ2-1
D: TRBD1
CDR3: CASSYRGGSYNEQFF
DNA: TGTGCCAGCAGCTACAGGGGTGGATCCTACAATGAGCAGTTCTTC

V: TRBV5-1
size: .
J: TRBJ1-1
D: .
CDR3: CASSLGPAMNTEAFF
DNA: TGCGCCAGCAGCTTGGGACCAGCGATGAACACTGAAGCTTTCTTT

V: TRBV19
size: .
J: TRBJ2-5
D: .
CDR3: CASSKSDGTPYQETQYF
DNA: TGTGCCAGTAGTAAAAGCGACGGGACTCCGTACCAAGAGACCCAGTACTTC

V: TRBV6-4
size: few
J: TRBJ2-2
D: .
CDR3: CASKPGPDTGELFF
DNA: TGTGCCAGCAAACCAGGGCCAGACACCGGGGAGCTGTTTTTT

V: TRBV2
size: once
J: TRBJ2-7
D: TRBD1
CDR3: CASNLRQGKGYEQYF
DNA: TGTGCCAGCAACCTACGACAGGGGAAAGGCTACGAGCAGTACTTC

V: TRBV7-2
size: .
J: TRBJ1-1
D: .
CDR3: CASSLAWTVNTEAFF
DNA: TGTGCCAGCAGCTTAGCCTGGACAGTGAACACTGAAGCTTTCTTT

V: TRBV5-1
size: few
J: TRBJ1-4
D: TRBD1
CDR3: CASSRIDREYEKLFF
DNA: TGCGCCAGCAGCCGGATCGACAGGGAATATGAAAAACTGTTTTTT